Included here is one T cell receptor beta chain sequence, with context. Its antigen specificity is not known. No much larger clone exists at a distance of one base, and base qualities are not known. The source of the sample is a study of T cell responses to AZD1222 COVID-19 vaccine (dated by TCRdb to about 2021). The study in broad terms: A total of around 240 trial participants underwent TCR sequencing, of whom some 210 received two doses of AZD1222 and roughly 25 received two doses of the MenACWY control vaccine. Trial participants were enrolled into age subgroups of 18-55, 56-69 and 70-plus years, which contained 148, 28 and 57 TCR-sequenced participants, respectively.

CDR1 and CDR2 are read off the germline V gene (reference sequence) as WNHNN and SYGVQD. The CDR3 contains 13 residues, cysteine and phenylalanine counted. Only the CDR3 part of the read is kept: 39 bases, read in frame from the first base. After removal of 6 bases from V and 1 base from J, the junction retains 0 bases not matched to a gene. The CDR3 regions of human TCRbeta chains were analyzed by immunosequencing. The original pipeline was this. TCRs in the repertoires were matched against a reference library of SARS-CoV-2-specific TCRs that had been generated with the MIRA antigen-specificity platform. Breadth was defined as the fraction of unique TCRs that were SARS-CoV-2-associated, and depth was defined as the fraction of total T cells that were SARS-CoV-2-associated. Each spike-specific TCR was assigned to its reactive spike region and to a CD4 or CD8 class using the MIRA data. Log10-transformed breadth and depth values were compared by one-way ANOVA with Sidak's multiple comparisons tests. In TCRdb, the immuneACCESS table is reduced to in-frame sequences with V and J assigned. These tables do not hold every clone; where another copy was compared, an unresolved V gene accounts for under half, and the others remain unexplained. D and trimming come from the DNA, and the V and J calls and clone size come from that table. This sample holds about 19,000 clones; about four fifths were observed only once. 21% of the sample is in the top ten clones.

Taken with the paper, the label for time point translates to: about 28 days (+/-7) after the second vaccine dose. AZD1222 recipients given second doses at about 4 weeks or at about 12 weeks were pooled, since spike-specific TCR depth and breadth were not found to differ between the two schedules. The vaccinee samples were drawn from two UK trials, COV001 and COV002, one of which was a single-blind randomized controlled phase 2/3 trial testing AZD1222 (ChAdOx1 nCoV-19) in healthy adults. Trial participant PBMC samples were collected at day 0 and day 28 after the second dose for TCRbeta chain sequencing. What the study reported, not specific to this receptor: In the small 56-69-year group, the increase in depth fell short of significance, most likely because of low power. Reportedly, close to half of the unique spike-specific TCRs recognized epitopes lying outside the regions that are mutated in the B.1.351 and B.1.1.7 variants. A significant rise in spike-specific TCR breadth and depth was observed after two AZD1222 doses relative to day 0 and relative to MenACWY recipients. Vaccine-associated CD4 TCRs spanned the whole spike protein, with dominant responses in regions 160-218 and 743-854. Conclusions about previously exposed vaccinees were limited because only a handful of AZD1222 recipients were SARS-CoV-2 seropositive at baseline. Because no day 14 peak-response samples were available, the repertoires could be characterized only after the peak T cell response. Participants were mostly white British, with more females than males. The authors suggested clonal diversity may have been underestimated.

The sequences come from peripheral blood, collected 28 days after the second AZD1222 dose. The TCR comes from an adult who received the AZD1222 COVID-19 vaccine. This chain joins TRBV10-1 to TRBJ1-1, with 9 bases matching TRBD1. The DNA is as follows: TGCGCCAGCAGGGGACAGGGGAACACTGAAGCTTTCTTT. Its product reads: CASRGQGNTEAFF.